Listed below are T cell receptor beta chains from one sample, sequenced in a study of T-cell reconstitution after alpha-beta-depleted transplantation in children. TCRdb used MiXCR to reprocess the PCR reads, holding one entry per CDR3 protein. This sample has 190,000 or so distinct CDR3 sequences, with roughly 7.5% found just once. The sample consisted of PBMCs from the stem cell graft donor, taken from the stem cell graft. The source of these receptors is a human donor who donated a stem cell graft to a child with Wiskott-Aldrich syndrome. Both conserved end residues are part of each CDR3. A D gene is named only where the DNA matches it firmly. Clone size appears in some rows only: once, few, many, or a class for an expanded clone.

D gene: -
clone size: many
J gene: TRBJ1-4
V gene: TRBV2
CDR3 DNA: TGTGCCAGCATTCTGACCCCGGTCGGTGAAAAACTGTTTTTT
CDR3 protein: CASILTPVGEKLFF

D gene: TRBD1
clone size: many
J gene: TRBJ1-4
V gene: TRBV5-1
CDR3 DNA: TGCGCCAGCAGCTTTTTCGGACAGGGGGATAATGAAAAACTGTTTTTT
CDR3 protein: CASSFFGQGDNEKLFF

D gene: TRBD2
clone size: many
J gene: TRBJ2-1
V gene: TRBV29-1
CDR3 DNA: TGCAGCGTTGTAGGACTAGTCGGTGATGAGCAGTTCTTC
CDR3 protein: CSVVGLVGDEQFF

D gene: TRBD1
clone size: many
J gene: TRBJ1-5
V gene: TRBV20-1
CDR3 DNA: TGCAGTGCCAAAGCCCAAGACAGGGCCCGTTCGCCCCAGCATTTT
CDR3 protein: CSAKAQDRARSPQHF

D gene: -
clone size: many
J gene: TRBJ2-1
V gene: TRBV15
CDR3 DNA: TGTGCCACCAGCAGAGCCCCGACGGAAGACAATGAGCAGTTCTTC
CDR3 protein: CATSRAPTEDNEQFF

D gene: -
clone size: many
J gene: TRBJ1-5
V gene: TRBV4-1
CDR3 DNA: TGCGCCAGCAGCCAAGTTCCTTGGGGTCGGGCGAGCAATCAGCCCCAGCATTTT
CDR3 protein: CASSQVPWGRASNQPQHF

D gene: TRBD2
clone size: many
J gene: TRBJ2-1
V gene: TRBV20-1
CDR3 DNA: TGCAGTGCTAGAGATCCGAGACTAGCGGGGGAGGCGTCTGGGAATGAGCAGTTCTTC
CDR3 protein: CSARDPRLAGEASGNEQFF

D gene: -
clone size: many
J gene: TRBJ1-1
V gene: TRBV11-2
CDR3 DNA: TGTGCCAGCAGCTCCACACTCCTCTTT
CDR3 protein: CASSSTLLF

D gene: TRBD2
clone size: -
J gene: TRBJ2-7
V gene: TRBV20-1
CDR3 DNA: TGCAGTGCTAGTCAGACTAGCGGGACTTACGAGCAGTACTTC
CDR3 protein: CSASQTSGTYEQYF

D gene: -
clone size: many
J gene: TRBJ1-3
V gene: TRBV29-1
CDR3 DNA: TGCAGCGTCTATACAGGGGGAAACACCATATATTTT
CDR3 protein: CSVYTGGNTIYF

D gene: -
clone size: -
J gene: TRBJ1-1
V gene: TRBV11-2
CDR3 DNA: TGTGCCAGCAGCCGCGCTATTGGGGACACTGAAGCTTTCTTT
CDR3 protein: CASSRAIGDTEAFF

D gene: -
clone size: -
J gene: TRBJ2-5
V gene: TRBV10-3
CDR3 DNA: TGTGCCATCAGTGTGCAGCCACGCCAAGAGACCCAGTACTTC
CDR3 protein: CAISVQPRQETQYF

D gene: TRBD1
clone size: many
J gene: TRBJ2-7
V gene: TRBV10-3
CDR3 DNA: TGTGCCATCAGTCTGACAGGGGAGGACGAGCAGTACTTC
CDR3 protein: CAISLTGEDEQYF

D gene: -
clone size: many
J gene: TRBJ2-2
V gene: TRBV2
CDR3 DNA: TGTGCCAGGGCGTTAGACAGATTTTCGAACACCGGGGAGCTGTTTTTT
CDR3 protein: CARALDRFSNTGELFF

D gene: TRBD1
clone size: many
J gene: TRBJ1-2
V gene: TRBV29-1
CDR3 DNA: TGCAGCGTTTCTAATCTACAGGGGGCAGGAGGCTACACCTTC
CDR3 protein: CSVSNLQGAGGYTF

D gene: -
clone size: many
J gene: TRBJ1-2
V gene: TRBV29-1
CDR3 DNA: TGCAGCGTCCCGCCGAGACAGGCTAAGGCTGGCTACACCTTC
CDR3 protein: CSVPPRQAKAGYTF

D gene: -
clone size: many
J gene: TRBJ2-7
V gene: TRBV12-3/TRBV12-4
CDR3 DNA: TGTGCCAGCAGTTCCAGGGTGGACTACGAGCAGTACTTC
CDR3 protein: CASSSRVDYEQYF

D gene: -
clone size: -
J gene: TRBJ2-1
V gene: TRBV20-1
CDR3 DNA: TGCAGTGCCTCTACCGGGGGTAGCGAGTACAATGAGCAGTTCTTC
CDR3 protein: CSASTGGSEYNEQFF

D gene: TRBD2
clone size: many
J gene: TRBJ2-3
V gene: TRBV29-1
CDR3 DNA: TGCAGCGTTAGACTAGCGGGAGGCACAGATACGCAGTATTTT
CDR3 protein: CSVRLAGGTDTQYF

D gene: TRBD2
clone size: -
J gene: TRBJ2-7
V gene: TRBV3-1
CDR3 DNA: TGTGCCAGCGCGCGGGAGAAGTCCCACGAGCAGTACTTC
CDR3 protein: CASAREKSHEQYF

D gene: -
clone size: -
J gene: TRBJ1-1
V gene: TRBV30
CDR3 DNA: TGTGCCTGGAGTGTACGGATAGGAAACACTGAAGCTTTCTTT
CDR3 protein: CAWSVRIGNTEAFF

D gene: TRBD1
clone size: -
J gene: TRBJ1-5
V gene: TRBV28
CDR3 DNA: TGTGCCAGCAGTTTGGTGTCGGGACAGGGTAGTCAGCCCCAGCATTTT
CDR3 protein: CASSLVSGQGSQPQHF

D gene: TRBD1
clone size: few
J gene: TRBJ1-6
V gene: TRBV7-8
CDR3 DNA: TGTGCCAGCAGCTTAGCGAGGGGGCCCAATTCACCCCTCCACTTT
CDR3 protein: CASSLARGPNSPLHF

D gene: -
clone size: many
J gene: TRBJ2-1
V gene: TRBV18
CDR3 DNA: TGTGCCAGCTCACCACCTCAGGATTGGGGCAATGAGCAGTTCTTC
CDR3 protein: CASSPPQDWGNEQFF

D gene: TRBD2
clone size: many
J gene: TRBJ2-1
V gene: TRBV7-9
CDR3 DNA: TGTGCCAGCAGCTTATCTGGACTAGCGGGAGTTAGAGAGCAGTTCTTC
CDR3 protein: CASSLSGLAGVREQFF

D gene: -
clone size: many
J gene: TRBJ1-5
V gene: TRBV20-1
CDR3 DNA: TGCAGTGCTAGAAGGAGGAGGGGCATTAGCGATCAGCCCCAGCATTTT
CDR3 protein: CSARRRRGISDQPQHF

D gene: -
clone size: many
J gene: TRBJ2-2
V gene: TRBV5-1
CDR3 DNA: TGCGCCAGCAGCTTGTCTTCAGATACCGGGGAGCTGTTTTTT
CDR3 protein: CASSLSSDTGELFF

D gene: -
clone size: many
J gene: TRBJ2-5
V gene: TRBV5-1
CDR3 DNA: TGCGCCAGCAGCGGGGGCGCGAGTGGAGAGACCCAGTACTTC
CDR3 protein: CASSGGASGETQYF

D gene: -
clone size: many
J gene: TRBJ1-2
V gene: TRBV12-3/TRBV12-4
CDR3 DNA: TGTGCCAGCAGTCTACAGAATCTTTGGGGCTATGGCTACACCTTC
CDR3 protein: CASSLQNLWGYGYTF

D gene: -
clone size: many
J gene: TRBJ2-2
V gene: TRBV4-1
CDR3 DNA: TGCGCCAGCAGGCTCGGAGCGGGTCACGACACCGGGGAGCTGTTTTTT
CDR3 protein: CASRLGAGHDTGELFF

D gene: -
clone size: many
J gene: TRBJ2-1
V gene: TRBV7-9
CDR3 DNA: TGTGCCAGCAGCTCCGGACCCGTCGGGCAGTTCTTC
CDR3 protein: CASSSGPVGQFF

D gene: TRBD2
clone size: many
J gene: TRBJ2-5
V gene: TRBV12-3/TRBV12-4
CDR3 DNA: TGTGCCAGCAGACCGAGACTAGCGGGGGGGCGAGGGGCCCAGTACTTC
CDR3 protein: CASRPRLAGGRGAQYF

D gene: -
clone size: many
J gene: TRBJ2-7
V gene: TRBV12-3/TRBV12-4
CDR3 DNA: TGTGCCAGCAGCCGTGGCCGGACAGTGCTGGAGGAGCAGTACTTC
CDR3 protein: CASSRGRTVLEEQYF

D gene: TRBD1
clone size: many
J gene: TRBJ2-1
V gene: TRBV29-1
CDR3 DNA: TGCAGCGCCCCGGTGGCAGGGGGCTACAATGAGCAGTTCTTC
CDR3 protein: CSAPVAGGYNEQFF

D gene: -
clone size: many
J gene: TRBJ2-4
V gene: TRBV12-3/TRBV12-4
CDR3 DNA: TGTGCCAGCAGTTCCACCGATCCCCCAAACATTCAGTACTTC
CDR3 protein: CASSSTDPPNIQYF

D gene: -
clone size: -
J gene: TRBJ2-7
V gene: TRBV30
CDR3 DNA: TGTGCCTGGAGTCGGGACTACGAGCAGTACTTC
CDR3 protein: CAWSRDYEQYF

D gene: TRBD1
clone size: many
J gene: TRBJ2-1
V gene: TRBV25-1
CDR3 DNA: TGTGCCAGCAGTGGGGTGGACAGGGTTTCTTACAATGAGCAGTTCTTC
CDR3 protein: CASSGVDRVSYNEQFF

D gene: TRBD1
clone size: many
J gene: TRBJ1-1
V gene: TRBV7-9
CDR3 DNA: TGTGCCAGCAGCTTATCGCAGGGGGGTGGGACTGAAGCTTTCTTT
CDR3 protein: CASSLSQGGGTEAFF

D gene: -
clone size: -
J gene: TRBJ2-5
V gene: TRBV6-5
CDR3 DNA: TGTGCCAGCAGTTTACGACAGCTTCACGGGGAGACCCAGTACTTC
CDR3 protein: CASSLRQLHGETQYF

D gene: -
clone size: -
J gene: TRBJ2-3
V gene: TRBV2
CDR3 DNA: TGTGCCAGCAGCCCAAAGCGCCTTGCAGATACGCAGTATTTT
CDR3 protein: CASSPKRLADTQYF

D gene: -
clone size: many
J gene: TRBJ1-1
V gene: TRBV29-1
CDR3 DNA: TGCAGCGTTGGGTCGGAGGGAATGAACACTGAAGCTTTCTTT
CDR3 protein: CSVGSEGMNTEAFF

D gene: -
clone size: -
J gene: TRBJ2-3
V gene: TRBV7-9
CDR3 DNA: TGTGCCAGCAGCTCATACAGGAAGAGCACAGATACGCAGTATTTT
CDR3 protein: CASSSYRKSTDTQYF

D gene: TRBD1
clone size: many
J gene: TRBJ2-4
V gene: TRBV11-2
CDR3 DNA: TGTGCCAGCAGCTTACTTAGGGGGCTAGCCAAAAACATTCAGTACTTC
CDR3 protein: CASSLLRGLAKNIQYF

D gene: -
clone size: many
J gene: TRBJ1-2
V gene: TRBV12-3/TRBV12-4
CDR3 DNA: TGTGCCAGCAGTCTCCGCGGAGGGGCTCTTGGCTACACCTTC
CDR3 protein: CASSLRGGALGYTF

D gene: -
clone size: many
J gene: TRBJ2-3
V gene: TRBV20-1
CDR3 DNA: TGCAGTGCTAGAGTCACCCCCCGCACAGATACGCAGTATTTT
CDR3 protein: CSARVTPRTDTQYF

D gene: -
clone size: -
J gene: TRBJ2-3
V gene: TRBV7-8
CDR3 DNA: TGTGCCAGCAGTGAGGTTCAGGGAACAGATACGCAGTATTTT
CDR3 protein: CASSEVQGTDTQYF

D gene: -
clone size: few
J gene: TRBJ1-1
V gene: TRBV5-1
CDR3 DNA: TGCGCCAGCAGCTTGGTCTCTTCACACCCGGGCGCTTTCTTT
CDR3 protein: CASSLVSSHPGAFF

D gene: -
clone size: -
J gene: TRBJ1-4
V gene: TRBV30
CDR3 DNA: TGTGCCTGGAGGGGGAACGGTGAAAAACTGTTTTTT
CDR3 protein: CAWRGNGEKLFF

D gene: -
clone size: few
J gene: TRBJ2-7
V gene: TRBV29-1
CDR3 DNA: TGCAGCGTCTCCGACGGAGACGAGCAGTACTTC
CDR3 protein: CSVSDGDEQYF

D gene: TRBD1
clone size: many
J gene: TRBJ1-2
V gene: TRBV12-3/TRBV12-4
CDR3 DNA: TGTGCCAGCAGCCACCTCAACAGGGGATCTGGCTACACCTTC
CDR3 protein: CASSHLNRGSGYTF

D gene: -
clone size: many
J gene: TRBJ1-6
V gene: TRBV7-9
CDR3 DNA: TGTGCCAGCAGCATATCTTCGATGGGTTCACCCCTCCACTTT
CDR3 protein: CASSISSMGSPLHF

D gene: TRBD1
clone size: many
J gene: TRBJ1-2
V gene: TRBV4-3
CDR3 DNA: TGCGCCAGCAGCCACCGGGACAGGGGGCCACGCGGCTACACCTTC
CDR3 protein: CASSHRDRGPRGYTF

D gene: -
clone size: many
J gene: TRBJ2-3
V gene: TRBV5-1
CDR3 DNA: TGCGCCAGCAGCTTGGGGGAAATTAGCACAGATACGCAGTATTTT
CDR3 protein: CASSLGEISTDTQYF